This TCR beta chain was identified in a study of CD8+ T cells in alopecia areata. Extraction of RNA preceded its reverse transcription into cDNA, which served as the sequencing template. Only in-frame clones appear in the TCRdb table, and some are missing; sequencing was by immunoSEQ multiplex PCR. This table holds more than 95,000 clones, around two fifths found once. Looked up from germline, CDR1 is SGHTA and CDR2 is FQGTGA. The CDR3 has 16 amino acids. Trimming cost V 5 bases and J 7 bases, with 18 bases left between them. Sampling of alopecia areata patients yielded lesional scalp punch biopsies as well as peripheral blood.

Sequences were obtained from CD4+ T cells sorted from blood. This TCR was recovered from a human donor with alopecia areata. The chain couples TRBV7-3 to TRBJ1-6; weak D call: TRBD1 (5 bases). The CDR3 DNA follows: TGTGCCAGCAGCGCCCAGCCCAGAGGGGCAAATTCACCCCTCCACTTT. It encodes CASSAQPRGANSPLHF.